The rows below give T cell receptor beta chains drawn from one sample of a study of blood T cell repertoires in COVID-19. Measured with immunoSEQ multiplex PCR; TCRdb has only the in-frame clones, and not every one. The sample has over 110,000 clones; approximately 81% are singletons. The specimen sequenced was PBMCs or T cells enriched from blood (not recorded which). All receptors come from a man aged 35-49 years with acute COVID-19. CDR3s include the opening cysteine and the closing phenylalanine or tryptophan. Expanded clones get a size class; other rows say once, few or many, or leave the size out.

TRBJ1-6	few	TRBV5-1	CASSLVGGGVDSPLHF
TRBJ1-1	.	TRBV19	CASSRQNEAFF
TRBJ2-3	.	TRBV5-1	CASSSGEYTDTQYF
TRBJ2-3	.	TRBV24-1	CATSRSGTGRGTDTQYF
TRBJ2-7	once	TRBV29-1	CSVEIATEQYF
TRBJ2-1	.	TRBV20-1	CSASRAYLANEQFF
TRBJ2-3	.	TRBV19	CASSRQGEVDTQYF
TRBJ1-1	.	TRBV25-1	CASSEFRGQGNTEAFF
TRBJ1-1	.	TRBV12-3/TRBV12-4	CASRILNTEAFF
TRBJ1-1	.	TRBV30	CAWSVTGGISEAFF
TRBJ1-3	.	TRBV12-3/TRBV12-4	CASSRGSGNTIYF
TRBJ1-3	.	TRBV19	CASSTPRDSGNTIYF
TRBJ2-1	.	TRBV28	CASSLLASGEQFF